The T cell receptor (beta chain) described here comes from a study of long-term antiretroviral therapy in people with HIV. Comments on this clone: Its antigen is unknown.

General study findings and limits: Whereas controls had wider CDR3 length ranges, HIV repertoires had narrower ones.

Running of the v3.0 immunoSEQ assay took place at survey level. Clones were sequenced by immunoSEQ multiplex PCR, and TCRdb holds only the in-frame ones, with some missing. The sample holds about 17,000 clones, 80% to 90% seen once. V was clipped by 6 bases and J by 8 bases, with 14 bases between them. Germline loops: CDR1 MDHEN, CDR2 SYDVKM. The CDR3 is 12 amino acids. The rearrangement links TRBV28 to TRBJ2-7; tentatively, D is TRBD1 (6 bases). Sequenced here: unsorted PBMCs, sampled 0.1 years after starting antiretroviral therapy. The sequence derives from a man between 18 and 35 years old with HIV. The CDR3 sequence is CASSPPRGKQYF. In DNA form, the CDR3 reads TGTGCCAGCAGCCCGCCTAGGGGGAAGCAGTACTTC.